What follows are 11 T cell receptor beta chains derived from one specimen sequenced in a study of blood T cell repertoires in COVID-19. Measured with immunoSEQ multiplex PCR; TCRdb has only the in-frame clones, and not every one. The sample lists about half a million clones; 75% to 90% were seen once. The source material was peripheral blood. The receptors here all came from a human donor in a cohort sampled during active COVID-19.

The chain has TRBV5-4 and TRBJ1-5, with D maybe TRBD1 (5 bases). Deletions cut 0 bases from V and 4 bases from J, with 8 bases between. The CDR3 runs 14 residues. Germline V gene data show CDR1 as SGHNT and CDR2 as YYREEE (reference sequence). Here the CDR3 reads CASSLDRNNQPQHF. As DNA, the CDR3 is TGTGCCAGCAGCTTGGACAGGAATAATCAGCCCCAGCATTTT.

V usage is TRBV27 and J usage is TRBJ2-1, with D possibly being TRBD2 (6 bases). The germline V gene encodes CDR1 MNHEY and CDR2 SMNVEV (reference sequence). The length of the CDR3 is 18 residues. V was clipped by 5 bases and J by 4 bases, with 24 bases between them. CDR3 nucleotide sequence: TGTGCCAGCAGTGGCGGCAATCAGGTTAGCGGAGTATACAATGAGCAGTTCTTC. It translates to CASSGGNQVSGVYNEQFF.

This clone was detected only once. The chain employs TRBV11-3 and TRBJ2-4, with unresolved D. Trimming removed 5 bases at V and 8 bases at J, with 10 bases between. Per the germline V gene, CDR1 is SGHNT and CDR2 is YENEEA. CDR3 length: 12 residues. The CDR3 sequence is CASSPLFDIQYF. The DNA of the CDR3 is TGTGCCAGCAGCCCCCTCTTCGACATTCAGTACTTC.

Written as DNA, the CDR3 is TGTGCCACCAGTGATCCAGGGGGAGAGACCCAGTACTTC. It is translated as CATSDPGGETQYF. The chain combines TRBV24-1 with TRBJ2-5; TRBD1 matches at 7 bases. The CDR3 totals 13 residues. Looked up from germline, CDR1 is KGHDR and CDR2 is SFDVKD. V trimming: 3 bases; J trimming: 4 bases; junction bases outside the gene matches: 1.

V usage is TRBV6-5 and J usage is TRBJ2-1; 8 bases map to TRBD2. This CDR3 is 16 amino acids long. Germline assignment: CDR1 MNHEY and CDR2 SVGAGI. Trimming cost V 2 bases and J 7 bases; bases outside gene matches: 10. This CDR3 reads CASSYPIAGRGNEQFF. The CDR3 nucleotides read TGTGCCAGCAGTTACCCTATAGCGGGAAGGGGGAATGAGCAGTTCTTC.

V usage is TRBV19 and J usage is TRBJ2-3, with 9 positions matching TRBD1. The trim removed 5 bases at V and 4 bases at J, leaving 7 bases unmatched. CDR3 size: 15 residues. Looked up from germline, CDR1 is LNHDA and CDR2 is SQIVND (reference sequence). The CDR3 is CASSARDRDSDTQYF. The CDR3, as DNA: TGTGCCAGTAGTGCCCGGGACAGGGATTCAGATACGCAGTATTTT.

The chain joins TRBV7-6 to TRBJ2-7, with 8 bases matching TRBD2. J was trimmed by 3 bases and V by 2 bases; bases with no gene match: 6. The CDR3 spans 15 residues. In germline, CDR1 is SGHVS, CDR2 FNYEAQ. In DNA, the CDR3 is TGTGCCAGCAGCTTATCGTCTAGCGGGTTCTACGAGCAGTACTTC. It codes for CASSLSSSGFYEQYF.

This clone was recorded once. Mismatch with germline at one junction end may stem from a read error. The J gene is TRBJ2-7, the V gene TRBV29-1; perhaps TRBD2 as D (7 bases). CDR3 length equals 12 residues. The germline V gene encodes CDR1 SQVTM and CDR2 ANQGSEA. The CDR3 spells CSVVSGGAGQVF. The CDR3 DNA reads as TGCAGCGTTGTGTCCGGGGGAGCGGGACAAGTCTTC.

The chain employs TRBV18 and TRBJ1-1, with D possibly being TRBD1 (6 bases). Trimming pared 2 bases from V and 0 bases from J, leaving 13 bases between. This CDR3 comprises 16 residues. Germline CDR1 reads KGHSH; CDR2 reads LQKENI. Here the CDR3 DNA reads TGTGCCAGCTCACCAGGACAGTTAAGAATGAACACTGAAGCTTTCTTT. This encodes CASSPGQLRMNTEAFF.

This clone is a singleton in its sample. This chain joins TRBV24-1 and TRBJ2-2, with D perhaps TRBD2 (5 bases). Germline V gene data show CDR1 as KGHDR and CDR2 as SFDVKD. V lost 7 bases to trimming and J lost 7 bases, with 15 bases between them. CDR3 size: 14 residues. CDR3 amino acids: CATRPGSGIGELFF. CDR3 nucleotide sequence: TGTGCCACCAGACCGGGGTCTGGCATCGGGGAGCTGTTTTTT.

This chain links TRBV2 with TRBJ2-7, with D possibly matching TRBD2 (5 bases). CDR3 length: 13 amino acids. Trimming cost V 7 bases and J 0 bases, with 10 bases left between them. From germline, CDR1 is SNHLY and CDR2 FYNNEI. CDR3 bases: TGTGCCAGCATCCGAACTAGCTCCTACGAGCAGTACTTC. Residues: CASIRTSSYEQYF.